This entry lists 5 T cell receptor beta chains sequenced from one sample in a study of cytomegalovirus exposure and HLA in healthy donors. Vbeta (60) and Jbeta (13) primers were used in the PCR. Sequencing was performed with immunoSEQ multiplex PCR; in TCRdb, only in-frame clones are kept and a portion is missing. The data show about 150,000 clones, about four fifths seen once. Input material: PBMCs. The receptors originated from a woman in her forties or fifties in good health and CMV-seropositive.

The genes are TRBV2 and TRBJ1-2; possible D gene TRBD1, 5 bases. Germline V gives CDR1 SNHLY, CDR2 FYNNEI. Deletions cut 1 base from V and 1 base from J, with 13 bases between. The CDR3 totals 16 residues. The CDR3 region is CASSEGRGAGNYGYTF. In DNA form, the CDR3 reads TGTGCCAGCAGTGAAGGGCGGGGCGCCGGTAACTATGGCTACACCTTC.

The rearrangement joins TRBV28 to TRBJ2-2, with 8 bases lining up with TRBD1. Germline V gene data show CDR1 as MDHEN and CDR2 as SYDVKM. The CDR3 consists of 14 residues. J lost 7 bases, V lost 4 bases, and 5 bases had no gene match. CDR3 sequence reads: CASSSTGVGGELFF. As DNA, the CDR3 is TGTGCCAGCAGTTCGACAGGGGTGGGCGGGGAGCTGTTTTTT.

The chain uses TRBV6-1 and TRBJ2-1; D possibly corresponds to TRBD1 (5 bases). The V and J ends lost 4 bases and 4 bases respectively, with 11 bases between them. CDR3 length: 14 residues. The germline V gene encodes CDR1 MNHNS and CDR2 SASEGT. The CDR3 protein is CASSVPTVYNEQFF. The CDR3 nucleotides read TGTGCCAGCAGTGTCCCGACAGTGTACAATGAGCAGTTCTTC.

This chain connects TRBV6-1 to TRBJ1-2; 8 bases agree with TRBD1. Germline CDR1 MNHNS, CDR2 SASEGT. The CDR3 spans 14 residues. V lost 4 bases and J lost 2; bases outside the gene matches: 3. Written as DNA, the CDR3 is TGTGCCAGCAGTGGACCAGGGGGCAACTATGGCTACACCTTC. This codes for CASSGPGGNYGYTF.

The V gene is TRBV29-1, the J gene TRBJ2-5, with 8 bases aligning to TRBD2. V lost 2 bases, J lost 4 bases, and 12 bases stayed unmatched. CDR3 length: 16 amino acids. Germline values: CDR1 SQVTM, CDR2 ANQGSEA. This CDR3 reads CSVEKGTRISPETQYF. In DNA form, the CDR3 reads TGCAGCGTTGAAAAGGGGACTAGGATTTCCCCAGAGACCCAGTACTTC.